The 5 T cell receptor beta chains in this list originate from one sample, sequenced in a study of OX40 agonist ivuxolimab in advanced cancers. Produced via immunoSEQ multiplex PCR; TCRdb's table is partial and in-frame only. The sample has 20,000 to 25,000 clones, around 80% seen once. Specimen: CD4+ or CD8+ T cells sorted from blood, collected in a trial of the OX40 agonist ivuxolimab. The receptors were gathered from an adult with an advanced solid tumor such as melanoma, head and neck, liver or kidney cancer.

The gene calls are TRBV27 and TRBJ1-6, with TRBD1 identical over 9 bases. V dropped 3 bases and J dropped 9; count of bases not matched to a gene: 3. Germline V CDR1 and CDR2: MNHEY, SMNVEV (reference sequence). The length of the CDR3 is 14 residues. The CDR3 is CASSLGTGSSPLHF. In DNA form, the CDR3 reads TGTGCCAGCAGTTTGGGGACAGGGAGTTCACCCCTCCACTTT.

This chain uses TRBV19 with TRBJ2-7; 8 bases line up with TRBD1. This CDR3 region has 15 residues. V was clipped by 6 bases and J by 4 bases; unmatched bases: 11. The V gene's germline CDR1 is LNHDA and CDR2 SQIVND (reference sequence). This CDR3 is CASSPGQGSLYEQYF. DNA of the CDR3: TGTGCCAGTAGCCCAGGACAGGGCAGCCTATACGAGCAGTACTTC.

J is TRBJ1-4 and V is TRBV19; D is possibly TRBD1 (5 bases). V lost 5 bases to trimming and J lost 2 bases, with 15 bases between them. This CDR3 region has 16 residues. Germline V gene lookup returns CDR1 LNHDA and CDR2 SQIVND (reference sequence). The CDR3 DNA reads TGTGCCAGTAGTCCACGGATCGAGGGGACTAATGAAAAACTGTTTTTT. Protein: CASSPRIEGTNEKLFF.

The chain combines TRBV7-8 with TRBJ2-6; maybe TRBD1 (6 bases). Per germline, CDR1 SGHVS and CDR2 FQNEAQ. This CDR3 is built from 15 residues. Between the trimmed V and J ends, which lost 5 bases and 4 bases, there was a span of 12 bases. The CDR3 nucleotides read TGTGCCAGCAGCGAACAGGGTTACGGGGCCAACGTCCTGACTTTC. This translates into CASSEQGYGANVLTF.

This rearrangement joins TRBV4-3 to TRBJ1-1; D remains unclear. Germline-derived CDR1 and CDR2 are LGHNA and YSLEER. The CDR3 has 14 residues. Trimming took off 0 bases at V and 7 bases at J, with 12 bases between the two ends. CDR3 sequence: CASSQDFGRNEAFF. The DNA of the CDR3 is TGCGCCAGCAGCCAAGATTTTGGTCGAAATGAAGCTTTCTTT.